This T cell receptor (delta chain) was documented in a study of Vδ1+ human thymocytes. Notes on the study in general: Highly polyclonal TRG and TRD repertoires with Gaussian CDR3 length distributions appeared in thymus. The authors advised highly purified populations and single-cell validation. About 20% of thymic delta-chain sequences were Vdelta2, with few Vdelta3, unlike blood Vdelta1+ controls.

Extracted RNA was reverse transcribed into cDNA. Pooled V-gene forward primers with one constant-region reverse primer generated the CDR3 amplicons by multiplex PCR. TCRdb reanalysed the multiplex PCR reads via CATT. Among roughly 25,000 delta-chain clones listed, under 8.5% were seen once. Concerning this clone itself: Its antigen remains unknown. The sample holds other DNA sequences that translate to the same CDR3.

The germline CDR1 and CDR2 sequences are TSWWSYY and QGS. There are 19 residues in the CDR3. Trimming at V came to 0 bases and at J to 5 bases, leaving 16 bases not matched to a gene. After alphabeta T cell depletion, CD3+ Vdelta1+ Vdelta2- thymocytes were sorted. This chain joins TRDV1 and TRDJ1, with 9 bases that match TRDD2. Sequenced input: Vdelta1+ gamma-delta thymocytes from the thymus. Noted subset: FACS-sorted CD3+ TCRalphabeta- TCRVdelta1+ TCRVdelta2- thymocytes. The clonotype originates from a girl less than two years old who had congenital heart surgery. This chain's CDR3 is CALGELCSLPTGCEDKLIF. Here the CDR3 DNA reads TGTGCTCTTGGGGAACTTTGTTCCCTTCCTACGGGGTGTGAGGATAAACTCATCTTT.